The clone carrying this T cell receptor (beta chain) appeared a few times. Its specificity is not known. These data originate in a study of regulatory T cells in long-lasting Graves disease. Study-wide results and limits: Among persistent patients, a larger number of public clonotypes were shared (around 3,000) than among newly diagnosed patients (about 970).

The CDR3 consists of 13 residues. CDR1 and CDR2 (germline): SGHRS, YFSETQ. The ends were cut back, 4 bases at V and 3 bases at J, with 10 bases in the middle. CDR3-region Arm-PCR and iRepertoire HTBI primers produced the TCR beta libraries. A single record per CDR3 protein comes from TCRdb applying MiXCR to the multiplex PCR reads. The table lists some 330,000 distinct CDR3 sequences, about 11% of them singletons. Noted time point: newly diagnosed GD, antithyroid drugs for less than 3 months. Preparation of the TCR library used RNA extracted from PBMCs. These data were also reused for a study on T cells in Graves' hyperthyroidism and ophthalmopathy. That source adds: Ophthalmopathy, which appeared later, was predicted by the model a median approximately 6 months before onset.

The chain is built from TRBV5-1 and TRBJ1-2; unclear D gene. Sequencing was performed on peripheral blood mononuclear cells (PBMCs), taken at new diagnosis, from a patient treated with antithyroid drugs. The TCR was taken from a woman under 30 with Graves disease. The CDR3 DNA reads TGCGCCAGCAGCGCCTGGACGGACTATGGCTACACCTTC. It encodes CASSAWTDYGYTF.